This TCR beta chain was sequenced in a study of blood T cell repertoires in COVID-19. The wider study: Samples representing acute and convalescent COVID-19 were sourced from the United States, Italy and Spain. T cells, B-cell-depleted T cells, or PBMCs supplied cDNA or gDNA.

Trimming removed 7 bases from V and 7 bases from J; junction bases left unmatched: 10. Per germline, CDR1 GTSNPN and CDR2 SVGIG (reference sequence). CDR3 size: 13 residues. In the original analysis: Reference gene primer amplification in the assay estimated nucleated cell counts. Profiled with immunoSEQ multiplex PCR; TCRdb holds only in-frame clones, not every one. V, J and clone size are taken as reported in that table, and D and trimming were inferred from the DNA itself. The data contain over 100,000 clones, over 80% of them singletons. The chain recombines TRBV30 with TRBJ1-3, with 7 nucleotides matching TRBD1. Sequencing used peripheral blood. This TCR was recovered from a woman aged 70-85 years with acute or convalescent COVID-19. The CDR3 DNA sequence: TGTGCCTCTTCGACAGGGAGGAGGAACACCATATATTTT. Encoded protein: CASSTGRRNTIYF.